This TCR beta chain originates from a study of beta chain features in type 1 diabetes. About the research overall: What patients shared with healthy donors was a similar profile of age, gender and cell yields.

Many counts were recorded for this clone. Its matching antigen is unknown. The study reverse transcribed the entire isolated RNA, so it sequenced expressed TCRB transcripts. Produced via immunoSEQ multiplex PCR; TCRdb's table is partial and in-frame only. The sample contains hundreds of thousands of clones, roughly 12% of which appear only once. Germline CDR1 reads SGHDN; CDR2 reads FVKESK. V was shortened by 0 bases and J by 1 base, with 11 bases between the two germline ends. The CDR3 contains 16 residues. The study, taken as a whole, reports: A moderate, significant TCRB CDR3 shortening appeared in type 1 diabetes across four CD4+ subsets. Compared with healthy donors, patients appeared to share more similar naive, central memory and regulatory TCRB repertoires.

The TCR was taken from a man aged 18-30 years with type 1 diabetes. This rearrangement joins TRBV14 to TRBJ2-3; D gene unclear. Specimen: naive CD4+ T cells from blood. CDR3 sequence: CASSQDYQWRTDTQYF. The CDR3 nucleotides are TGTGCCAGCAGCCAAGATTATCAGTGGCGCACAGATACGCAGTATTTT.